This TCR beta chain derives from a study of tumor and adjacent non-tumor tissue in lung cancer. Study in general: Patients were aged about 30 to 76, approximately 11 men and about five women, stage I to III. Study results and caveats: In normal lung, the top 100 clones were significantly more dominant than in tumor. Tumor tissue had significantly higher TCR diversity than normal lung.

This clonotype was seen repeatedly, ten times or more. Its specificity is not known. The CDR3 contains 14 residues. V was pared by 0 bases and J by 13 bases, with 17 bases between. The germline gives CDR1 SGHRS, CDR2 YFSETQ. RNA was extracted from bulk tissue without any cell sorting. The normal lung tissue was taken more than 3 cm from the tumor edge. Three rounds of nested PCR, following a modified ARM-PCR protocol, produced the TCRbeta library. TCRdb redid the calling of the multiplex PCR reads with MiXCR, one entry per CDR3 protein. The data contain about 76,000 distinct CDR3 sequences, about four fifths of them singletons.

The sequence derives from a man between 60 and 75 years old with non-small cell lung cancer. Sample: distant non-tumor lung tissue. The rearrangement uses TRBV5-1 and TRBJ2-1; D is unclear. CDR3 sequence (DNA): TGCGCCAGCAGCTTGGATGATGGGGAAAATTTTCAGTTCTTC. Protein sequence: CASSLDDGENFQFF.